The 21 T cell receptor beta chains reported below all come from one sample, sequenced in a study of regulatory T cells in long-lasting Graves disease. iRepertoire HTBI primers and Arm-PCR of CDR3 regions built TCR beta libraries. MiXCR, applied by TCRdb to the multiplex PCR reads, yields one record per CDR3 protein. Of 350,000 to 450,000 distinct CDR3 sequences detected, roughly 20% appear once; the ten largest clones hold about a fifth. Time point noted: persistent/refractory GD, antithyroid drugs over 5 years with positive TRAb. Construction of the TCR library relied on RNA isolated from PBMCs. The sample here was peripheral blood mononuclear cells (PBMCs), taken when the disease was refractory, from a patient treated with antithyroid drugs. The receptors were gathered from a female donor with Graves disease.

There are a few counts of this clonotype. V and J are TRBV9 and TRBJ2-3; 8 nucleotides agree with TRBD2. The CDR3 is 14 amino acids. Germline CDR1 is SGDLS and CDR2 is YYNGEE. Germline trimming cut 6 bases from V and 4 bases from J; bases unmatched to any gene: 7. CDR3 loop: CASTVGRGADTQYF. The CDR3 DNA sequence: TGTGCCAGCACCGTCGGGAGGGGGGCAGATACGCAGTATTTT.

Many counts were recorded for this clonotype. The chain couples TRBV7-2 to TRBJ2-7, with 7 bases matching TRBD2. The CDR3 covers 13 residues. From germline, CDR1 is SGHTA and CDR2 FQGNSA. With 5 bases clipped from V and 0 bases from J, the junction kept 1 base outside the gene matches. In nucleotides, the CDR3 is TGTGCCAGCAGCCGGGACTACTCCTACGAGCAGTACTTC. Its protein product is CASSRDYSYEQYF.

CDR3 bases: TGCAGCGTTGAGGGGGGCGTGTCGGGACAGGGAAGGGGGGAGCAGTACTTC. Translated, it gives CSVEGGVSGQGRGEQYF. The chain couples TRBV29-1 to TRBJ2-7; 9 bases fit TRBD1. The CDR3 contains 17 residues. CDR1 and CDR2 (germline): SQVTM, ANQGSEA. Trimming cost V 3 bases and J 7 bases; bases outside gene matches: 19.

This clonotype was seen many times. The chain combines TRBV7-2 with TRBJ2-7; 8 bases align to TRBD2. V was pared by 2 bases and J by 2 bases, with 5 bases of the junction left unmatched. The CDR3 is 15 residues long. Germline lookup yields CDR1 SGHTA and CDR2 FQGNSA. The CDR3 DNA reads TGTGCCAGCAGCTTACACCCGGGAGGGCCCTACGAGCAGTACTTC. This encodes CASSLHPGGPYEQYF.

This clonotype occurred many times. The rearrangement links TRBV7-2 to TRBJ2-6; D is perhaps TRBD2 (6 bases). Per the germline V gene, CDR1 is SGHTA and CDR2 is FQGNSA. The CDR3 runs 16 residues. The ends were cut back, 2 bases at V and 4 bases at J, with 12 bases in the middle. The CDR3 sequence: CASSLRGSEGANVLTF. The CDR3 DNA reads TGTGCCAGCAGCTTACGGGGGTCCGAGGGGGCCAACGTCCTGACTTTC. The full variable domain, rest sourced from reference TRBV7-2 and TRBJ2-6, is GAGVSQSPSNKVTEKGKDVELRCDPISGHTALYWYRQSLGQGLEFLIYFQGNSAPDKSGLPSDRFSAERTGGSVSTLTIQRTQQEDSAVYLCASSLRGSEGANVLTFGAGSRLTVL.

The sample holds many counts of this clonotype. One junction end does not reproduce the germline sequence, and a read error may be involved. V is TRBV28 and J is TRBJ2-1; possibly TRBD2 for D (6 bases). Germline V gives CDR1 MDHEN, CDR2 SYDVKM. There are 15 residues in the CDR3. In nucleotides, the CDR3 is TGCGCCAGCAGTTTGCGGGGTCTGGTGGGCAATGAGCAGTTCTTC. Translation gives CASSLRGLVGNEQFF. The whole variable domain, filled in from reference TRBV28 and TRBJ2-1, reads DVKVTQSSRYLVKRTGEKVFLECVQDMDHENMFWYRQDPGLGLRLIYFSYDVKMKEKGDIPEGYSVSREKKERFSLILESASTNQTSMYLCASSLRGLVGNEQFFGPGTRLTVL.

This CDR3 reads CASSTAAHSNQPQHF. The CDR3 DNA sequence: TGTGCCAGCAGCACGGCGGCCCATAGCAATCAGCCCCAGCATTTT. The V call is TRBV7-2, the J call TRBJ1-5; D is undetermined. This CDR3 contains 15 residues. The germline V gene encodes CDR1 SGHTA and CDR2 FQGNSA. Trimming pared 5 bases from V and 0 bases from J, leaving 11 bases between. Complete variable domain (other parts from reference TRBV7-2 and TRBJ1-5): GAGVSQSPSNKVTEKGKDVELRCDPISGHTALYWYRQSLGQGLEFLIYFQGNSAPDKSGLPSDRFSAERTGGSVSTLTIQRTQQEDSAVYLCASSTAAHSNQPQHFGDGTRLSIL.

This rearrangement joins TRBV7-2 to TRBJ2-4, with D possibly matching TRBD2 (5 bases). Trimming took 5 bases from V and 0 from J, leaving 14 bases between them. Germline loops: CDR1 SGHTA, CDR2 FQGNSA. The CDR3 has 16 amino acids. The DNA for the CDR3 is TGTGCCAGCAGCGCCTCAGGAGGCCTAGCCAAAAACATTCAGTACTTC. It is translated as CASSASGGLAKNIQYF.

This clonotype was observed a few times. The chain recombines TRBV29-1 with TRBJ2-5; D is unclear. Trimming took off 6 bases at V and 5 bases at J, with 19 bases between the two ends. The CDR3 sequence is 14 residues long. In germline, CDR1 is SQVTM, CDR2 ANQGSEA. In DNA form, the CDR3 reads TGCAGCGTCCTCGGACCGGACGATGGGGAGACCCAGTACTTC. It codes for CSVLGPDDGETQYF. Drawing the rest from reference TRBV29-1 and TRBJ2-5, the complete variable domain is SAVISQKPSRDICQRGTSLTIQCQVDSQVTMMFWYRQQPGQSLTLIATANQGSEATYESGFVIDKFPISRPNLTFSTLTVSNMSPEDSSIYLCSVLGPDDGETQYFGPGTRLLVL.

This clonotype has more than one count but fewer than ten. V gene TRBV30 combines with J gene TRBJ1-1; D is unclear. The CDR3 spans 15 residues. Trimming shortened V by 2 bases and J by 1 base, and 14 bases separated the two germline ends. Germline V lookup: CDR1 GTSNPN, CDR2 SVGIG (reference sequence). CDR3 bases: TGTGCCTGGAGTCCCTCGTCGACGCGGAACACTGAAGCTTTCTTT. Encoded protein: CAWSPSSTRNTEAFF.

In this sample, this clonotype turned up a few times. The chain combines TRBV18 with TRBJ2-2, with TRBD1 matching 9 bases. V lost 6 bases and J lost 0; bases outside the gene matches: 11. The CDR3 runs to 18 residues. Germline assignment: CDR1 KGHSH and CDR2 LQKENI. In DNA, the CDR3 is TGTGCCAGCTCCGGTCCCGGGACAGGGACCGCGAACACCGGGGAGCTGTTTTTT. Protein sequence: CASSGPGTGTANTGELFF.

This clonotype was picked up many times. This rearrangement joins TRBV7-8 to TRBJ2-5; D unresolved. The CDR3 has 12 amino acids. The ends were cut back, 6 bases at V and 6 bases at J, with 11 bases in the middle. Germline V gene data show CDR1 as SGHVS and CDR2 as FQNEAQ. DNA for the CDR3: TGTGCCAGCAGTAGGAGTATCCAGACCCAGTACTTC. Translated: CASSRSIQTQYF.

This clonotype was found a few times. One end of the junction is discordant with germline, which a read error may explain. The chain is built from TRBV20-1 and TRBJ1-1, with a possible D match to TRBD1 (6 bases). This CDR3 region has 13 residues. The germline V gene encodes CDR1 DFQATT and CDR2 SNEGSKA (reference sequence). This CDR3 is CSARGGWGTEAFF. In nucleotides, the CDR3 is TGCAGCGCTAGGGGGGGTTGGGGCACTGAAGCTTTCTTT.

There are many counts of this clonotype. The rearrangement joins TRBV6-2 or TRBV6-3 to TRBJ2-2; tentatively, D is TRBD2 (6 bases). The CDR3 has 15 amino acids. Per the germline V gene, CDR1 is MNHEY and CDR2 is SVGEGT. V lost 0 bases, J lost 7 bases, and 12 bases lay in between. CDR3 amino acids: CASSYSGSSVGELFF. The CDR3, as DNA: TGTGCCAGCAGTTACTCCGGGAGCTCGGTCGGGGAGCTGTTTTTT.

This clonotype was recorded a few times. The gene calls are TRBV12-3 or TRBV12-4 and TRBJ1-1, with 9 bases matching TRBD1. V was pared by 3 bases and J by 2 bases, with 16 bases of the junction left unmatched. The CDR3 has 19 amino acids. The CDR3, as DNA: TGTGCCAGCAGTTTCTACTTCCACGGACAGGGGACGCCTAACACTGAAGCTTTCTTT. Residues: CASSFYFHGQGTPNTEAFF.

This clonotype was seen a handful of times. CDR3 nucleotide sequence: TGTGCCAGCAGCCCAGTGGCGGGAGGGGGCATTCAGTACTTC. The encoded protein is CASSPVAGGGIQYF. The chain is built from TRBV7-2 and TRBJ2-4; 9 bases are a match to TRBD2. The CDR3 spans 14 residues. Germline V gene sequence: CDR1 SGHTA, CDR2 FQGNSA. V dropped 5 bases and J dropped 9; count of bases not matched to a gene: 8.

The V gene is TRBV29-1, the J gene TRBJ1-2; TRBD1 agrees at 10 bases. Per germline, CDR1 SQVTM and CDR2 ANQGSEA. The CDR3 contains 12 residues. The J segment lost 3 bases and the V segment lost 7 bases, leaving 2 bases of the junction unmatched. CDR3 bases: TGCAGCGCCGGACAGGGGGACTATGGCTACACCTTC. This translates into CSAGQGDYGYTF. Full variable domain (missing parts from reference TRBV29-1 and TRBJ1-2): SAVISQKPSRDICQRGTSLTIQCQVDSQVTMMFWYRQQPGQSLTLIATANQGSEATYESGFVIDKFPISRPNLTFSTLTVSNMSPEDSSIYLCSAGQGDYGYTFGSGTRLTVV.

V is TRBV7-2 and J is TRBJ2-2, with 10 bases fitting TRBD1. V trimming: 2 bases; J trimming: 3 bases; junction bases outside the gene matches: 6. The CDR3 is 17 amino acids. Germline V gene sequence: CDR1 SGHTA, CDR2 FQGNSA. CDR3 sequence: CASSLTRDRGYTGELFF. The CDR3 DNA is TGTGCCAGCAGCTTAACGCGGGACAGGGGATACACCGGGGAGCTGTTTTTT.

V gene TRBV9 combines with J gene TRBJ2-5, with 8 bases identical to TRBD2. The CDR3 is 15 amino acids. V lost 6 bases to trimming and J lost 4 bases; unmatched junction nucleotides: 11. Germline-derived CDR1 and CDR2 are SGDLS and YYNGEE. The DNA of the CDR3 is TGTGCCAGCACCGCATCGGGGGGGGAAGGAGAGACCCAGTACTTC. Translation: CASTASGGEGETQYF.

In this sample, this clonotype turned up many times. The chain links TRBV7-8 to TRBJ2-7; 7 bases match TRBD1. The CDR3 is 17 amino acids. The germline gives CDR1 SGHVS, CDR2 FQNEAQ. V shed 6 bases and J 5 bases; nucleotides not matched to a gene: 19. The CDR3 nucleotides read TGTGCCAGCAGTTTTCCCCCGTTAGGGACAGTTCCCCACGAGCAGTACTTC. It specifies CASSFPPLGTVPHEQYF. The entire variable domain, with the rest obtained from reference TRBV7-8 and TRBJ2-7, is as follows: GAGVSQSPRYKVAKRGQDVALRCDPISGHVSLFWYQQALGQGPEFLTYFQNEAQLDKSGLPSDRFFAERPEGSVSTLKIQRTQQEDSAVYLCASSFPPLGTVPHEQYFGPGTRLTVT.

Comment on this clonotype: Compared with germline, one end of the junction differs, possibly owing to a read error. V gene TRBV6-2 or TRBV6-3 combines with J gene TRBJ1-1; TRBD1 is a possible D gene (5 bases). CDR1 and CDR2 (germline): MNHEY, SVGEGT. The CDR3 spans 13 residues. The DNA for the CDR3 is TGTGCCAGCAGTGACTCGAGTAGGGGTGAAGCTTTCTTT. Its translation: CASSDSSRGEAFF.